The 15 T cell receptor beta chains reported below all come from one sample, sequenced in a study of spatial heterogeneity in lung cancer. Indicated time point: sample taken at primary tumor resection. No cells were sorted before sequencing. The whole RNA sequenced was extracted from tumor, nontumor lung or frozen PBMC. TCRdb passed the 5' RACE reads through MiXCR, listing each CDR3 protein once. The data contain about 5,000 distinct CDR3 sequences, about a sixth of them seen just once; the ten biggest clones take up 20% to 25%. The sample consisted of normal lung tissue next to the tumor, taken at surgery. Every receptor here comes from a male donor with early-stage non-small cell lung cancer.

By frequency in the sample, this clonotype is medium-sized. The CDR3 DNA reads as TGTGCCAGCAGGCTAGATACGCAGTATTTT. Protein product: CASRLDTQYF. J is TRBJ2-3 and V is TRBV7-9; no firm D call. Germline assignment: CDR1 SEHNR and CDR2 FQNEAQ (reference sequence). Trimming removed 6 bases from V and 5 bases from J, with 3 bases in between. The CDR3 runs to 10 residues.

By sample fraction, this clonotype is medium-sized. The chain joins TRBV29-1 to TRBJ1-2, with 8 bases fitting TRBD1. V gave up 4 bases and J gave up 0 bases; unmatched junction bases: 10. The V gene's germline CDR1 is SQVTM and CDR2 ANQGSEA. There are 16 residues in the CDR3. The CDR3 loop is CSVGGSDRGTNYGYTF. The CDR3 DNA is TGCAGCGTTGGCGGATCTGACAGGGGTACTAACTATGGCTACACCTTC.

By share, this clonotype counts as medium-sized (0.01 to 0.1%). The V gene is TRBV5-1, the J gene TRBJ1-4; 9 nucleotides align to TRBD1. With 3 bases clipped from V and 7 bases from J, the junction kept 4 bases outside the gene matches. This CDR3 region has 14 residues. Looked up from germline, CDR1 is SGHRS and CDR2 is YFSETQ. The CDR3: CASSWGQGGEKLFF. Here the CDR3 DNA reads TGCGCCAGCAGCTGGGGACAGGGAGGTGAAAAACTGTTTTTT. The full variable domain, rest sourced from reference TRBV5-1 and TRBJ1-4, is KAGVTQTPRYLIKTRGQQVTLSCSPISGHRSVSWYQQTPGQGLQFLFEYFSETQRNKGNFPGRFSGRQFSNSRSEMNVSTLELGDSALYLCASSWGQGGEKLFFGSGTQLSVL.

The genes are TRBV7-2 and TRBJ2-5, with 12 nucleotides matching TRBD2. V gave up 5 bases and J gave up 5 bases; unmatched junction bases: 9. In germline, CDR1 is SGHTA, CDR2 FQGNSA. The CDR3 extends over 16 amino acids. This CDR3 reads CASSTETSGGWETQYF. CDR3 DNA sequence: TGTGCCAGCAGCACCGAGACTAGCGGGGGATGGGAGACCCAGTACTTC.

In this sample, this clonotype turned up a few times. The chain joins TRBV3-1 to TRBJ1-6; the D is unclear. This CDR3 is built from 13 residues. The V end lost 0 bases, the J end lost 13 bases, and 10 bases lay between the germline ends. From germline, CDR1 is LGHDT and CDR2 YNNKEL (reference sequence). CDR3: CASSQDLDRPLHF. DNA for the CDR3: TGTGCCAGCAGCCAAGATCTGGACCGCCCCCTCCACTTT. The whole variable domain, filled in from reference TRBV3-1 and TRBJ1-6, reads DTAVSQTPKYLVTQMGNDKSIKCEQNLGHDTMYWYKQDSKKFLKIMFSYNNKELIINETVPNRFSPKSPDKAHLNLHINSLELGDSAVYFCASSQDLDRPLHFGNGTRLTVT.

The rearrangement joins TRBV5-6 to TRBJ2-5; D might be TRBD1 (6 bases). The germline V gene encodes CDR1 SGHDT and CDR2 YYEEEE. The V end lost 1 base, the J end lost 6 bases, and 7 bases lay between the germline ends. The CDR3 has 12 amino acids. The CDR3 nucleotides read TGTGCCAGCAGCTTGACAGGGAAGACCCAGTACTTC. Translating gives CASSLTGKTQYF.

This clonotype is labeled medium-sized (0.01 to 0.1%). The CDR3 sequence: CASSKTLEAFF. CDR3 DNA: TGTGCCAGCAGCAAAACACTTGAAGCTTTCTTT. The chain uses TRBV7-9 and TRBJ1-1; D remains ambiguous. This CDR3 has 11 residues. V shed 5 bases and J shed 7 bases, with 8 bases lying between them. Germline V gene data show CDR1 as SEHNR and CDR2 as FQNEAQ (reference sequence).

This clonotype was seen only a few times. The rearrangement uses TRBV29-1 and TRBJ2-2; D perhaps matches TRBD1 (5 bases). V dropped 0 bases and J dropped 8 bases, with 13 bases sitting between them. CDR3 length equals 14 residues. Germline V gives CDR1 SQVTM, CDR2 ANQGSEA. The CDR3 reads CSVEEGPFSGELFF. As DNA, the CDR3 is TGCAGCGTTGAAGAGGGGCCCTTTTCTGGGGAGCTGTTTTTT.

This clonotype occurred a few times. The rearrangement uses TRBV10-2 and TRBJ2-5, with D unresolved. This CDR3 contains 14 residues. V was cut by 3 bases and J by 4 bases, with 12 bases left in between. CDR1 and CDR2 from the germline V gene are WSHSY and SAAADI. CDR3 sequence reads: CASSEDSPPETQYF. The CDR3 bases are TGCGCCAGCAGTGAAGACTCTCCCCCAGAGACCCAGTACTTC.

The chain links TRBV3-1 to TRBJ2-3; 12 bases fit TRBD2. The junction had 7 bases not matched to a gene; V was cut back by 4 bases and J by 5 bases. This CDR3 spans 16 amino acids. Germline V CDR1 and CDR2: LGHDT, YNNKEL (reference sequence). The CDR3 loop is CASSPGLAGRRDTQYF. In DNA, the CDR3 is TGTGCCAGCAGCCCGGGACTAGCGGGCAGGAGAGATACGCAGTATTTT.

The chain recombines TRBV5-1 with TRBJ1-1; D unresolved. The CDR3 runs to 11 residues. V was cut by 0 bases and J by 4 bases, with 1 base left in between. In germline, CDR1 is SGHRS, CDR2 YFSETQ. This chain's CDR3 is CASSLGTEAFF. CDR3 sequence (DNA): TGCGCCAGCAGCTTGGGCACTGAAGCTTTCTTT.

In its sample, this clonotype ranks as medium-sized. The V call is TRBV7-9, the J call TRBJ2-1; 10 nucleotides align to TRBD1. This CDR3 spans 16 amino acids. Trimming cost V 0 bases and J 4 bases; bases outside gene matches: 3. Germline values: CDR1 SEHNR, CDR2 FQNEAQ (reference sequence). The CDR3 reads CASSLAGQGLYNEQFF. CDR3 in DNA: TGTGCCAGCAGCTTAGCGGGACAGGGGTTGTACAATGAGCAGTTCTTC.

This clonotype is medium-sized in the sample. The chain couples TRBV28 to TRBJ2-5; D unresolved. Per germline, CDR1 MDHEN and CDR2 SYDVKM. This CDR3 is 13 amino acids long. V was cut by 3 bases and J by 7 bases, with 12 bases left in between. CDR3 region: CASSLAGVVTQYF. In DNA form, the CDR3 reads TGTGCCAGCAGTTTGGCCGGTGTAGTGACCCAGTACTTC.

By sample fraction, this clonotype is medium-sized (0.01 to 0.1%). The CDR3 bases are TGTGCCAGCAGTTTAGGCGTTCCGGGACAGGGGGTTGACTACGAGCAGTACTTC. It is translated as CASSLGVPGQGVDYEQYF. V is TRBV12-3 or TRBV12-4 and J is TRBJ2-7; 11 bases fit TRBD1. This CDR3 contains 18 residues. With 1 base clipped from V and 3 bases from J, the junction kept 11 bases outside the gene matches.

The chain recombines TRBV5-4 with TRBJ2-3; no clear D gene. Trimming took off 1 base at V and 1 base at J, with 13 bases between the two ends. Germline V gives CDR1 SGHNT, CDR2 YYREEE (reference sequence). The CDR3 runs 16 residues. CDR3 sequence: CASSLPGVQGTDTQYF. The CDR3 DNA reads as TGTGCCAGCAGCTTGCCGGGTGTTCAAGGCACAGATACGCAGTATTTT.